This T cell receptor (beta chain) was recorded in a study of early T cells in non-severe SARS-CoV-2 infection. Study as a whole: Sequenced bulk RNA came from whole blood that was unsorted, and chains were unpaired. The study, taken as a whole, reports: Private and CD4 specificities were missed by VDJdb matching, which favored anti-spike CD8 responses.

Trimming stripped 5 bases from V and 6 bases from J, with 23 bases between. Germline V gene lookup returns CDR1 LNHNV and CDR2 YYDKDF (reference sequence). The CDR3 runs 16 residues. In its sample, this clonotype was seen many times. Its antigen is unidentified. Separate cDNA molecules each had unique molecular identifiers attached to them. TCRdb independently ran MiXCR on the 5' RACE reads; one entry per CDR3 protein. The sample lists more than 80,000 distinct CDR3 sequences, 16% occurring once. Sequencing was carried out using whole blood. The gene calls are TRBV15 and TRBJ2-7, with D possibly TRBD1 on 6 matching bases. This receptor was identified in an adult who was a healthcare worker with PCR-confirmed SARS-CoV-2 infection or an uninfected control (not recorded which). CDR3 sequence (DNA): TGTGCCACCAGCGACGACAGGAACCGATGGGATGGCGAGCAGTACTTC. It is translated as CATSDDRNRWDGEQYF. Supplemented by reference TRBV15 and TRBJ2-7, the full variable domain reads DAMVIQNPRYQVTQFGKPVTLSCSQTLNHNVMYWYQQKSSQAPKLLFHYYDKDFNNEADTPDNFQSRRPNTSFCFLDIRSPGLGDTAMYLCATSDDRNRWDGEQYFGPGTRLTVT.